Presented here are 7 T cell receptor beta chains from one specimen sequenced in a study of T cell repertoires in cytomegalovirus infection. Antigen specificity for these receptors is unknown. TCRdb independently ran MiXCR on the reads; one entry per CDR3 protein. Of approximately 770,000 distinct CDR3 sequences listed, about 28% are singletons. Sequenced material: cultured CD8+ T cells from PBMCs, taken from culture after CMV antigen stimulation. The receptors were gathered from a human donor in good health (CMV status not recorded). Some clones in this sample may be carry-over from other donors' samples.

This clonotype was recorded a few times. J is TRBJ2-1 and V is TRBV4-2; D is perhaps TRBD2 (7 bases). The V end was cut by 0 bases, the J end by 5 bases, with 17 bases between. The CDR3 is 17 amino acids. Per the germline V gene, CDR1 is LGHNA and CDR2 is YNFKEQ. The DNA for the CDR3 is TGTGCCAGCAGCCAAGATGGAAGGGGGGGCGTCGACAATGAGCAGTTCTTC. Translating it yields CASSQDGRGGVDNEQFF.

J is TRBJ1-1 and V is TRBV14; 7 nucleotides align to TRBD1. After removal of 3 bases from V and 0 bases from J, the junction contained 7 bases not matched to a gene. This CDR3 spans 16 amino acids. Germline-derived CDR1 and CDR2 are SGHDN and FVKESK. CDR3 bases: TGTGCCAGCAGCCACAAGACAGGGAAAATGAACACTGAAGCTTTCTTT. It yields the protein CASSHKTGKMNTEAFF.

V is TRBV19 and J is TRBJ1-4; 8 bases are a match to TRBD1. Germline V lookup: CDR1 LNHDA, CDR2 SQIVND (reference sequence). This CDR3 spans 19 amino acids. V lost 3 bases, J lost 8 bases, and 20 bases stayed unmatched. CDR3 in amino acids: CASSMFPRDRLLNGEKLFF. CDR3 bases: TGTGCCAGTAGTATGTTTCCCCGGGACAGGTTACTCAACGGCGAAAAACTGTTTTTT.

The chain recombines TRBV6-1 with TRBJ2-7; 7 bases map to TRBD1. CDR3 length: 13 amino acids. J lost 3 bases, V lost 7 bases, and 6 bases had no gene match. Germline-derived CDR1 and CDR2 are MNHNS and SASEGT. CDR3 sequence: CASNLRDSYEQYF. The CDR3, as DNA: TGTGCCAGCAACCTCCGGGACAGCTACGAGCAGTACTTC.

In its sample, this clonotype was seen many times. The chain uses TRBV7-6 and TRBJ2-7; D possibly corresponds to TRBD1 (6 bases). The length of the CDR3 is 13 residues. V lost 5 bases to trimming and J lost 3 bases, with 11 bases between them. Germline assignment: CDR1 SGHVS and CDR2 FNYEAQ. CDR3 bases: TGTGCCAGCAGCCCAAAACAGGGCTACGAGCAGTACGTC. Its translation: CASSPKQGYEQYV.

This clonotype showed up just once. The junction does not match germline at one end; this may be a read error. The genes are TRBV7-6 and TRBJ1-6; D unresolved. Germline V gene sequence: CDR1 SGHVS, CDR2 FNYEAQ. This CDR3 region has 12 residues. CDR3 in DNA: TGTACCAGCAGCCCGGGAGATTCACCCCTCCACTTT. Its translation is CTSSPGDSPLHF. Looking up the rest from reference TRBV7-6 and TRBJ1-6 gives the full variable domain: GAGVSQSPRYKVTKRGQDVALRCDPISGHVSLYWYRQALGQGPEFLTYFNYEAQQDKSGLPNDRFSAERPEGSISTLTIQRTEQRDSAMYRCTSSPGDSPLHFGNGTRLTVT.

This clonotype was counted a few times. The chain links TRBV4-1 to TRBJ1-4, with 11 bases matching TRBD1. V was pared by 2 bases and J by 5 bases, with 4 bases of the junction left unmatched. There are 16 residues in the CDR3. The germline V gene encodes CDR1 MGHRA and CDR2 YSYEKL. Written as DNA, the CDR3 is TGCGCCAGCAGCCAAAGGACAGGGGGCGCAAATGAAAAACTGTTTTTT. It encodes CASSQRTGGANEKLFF.